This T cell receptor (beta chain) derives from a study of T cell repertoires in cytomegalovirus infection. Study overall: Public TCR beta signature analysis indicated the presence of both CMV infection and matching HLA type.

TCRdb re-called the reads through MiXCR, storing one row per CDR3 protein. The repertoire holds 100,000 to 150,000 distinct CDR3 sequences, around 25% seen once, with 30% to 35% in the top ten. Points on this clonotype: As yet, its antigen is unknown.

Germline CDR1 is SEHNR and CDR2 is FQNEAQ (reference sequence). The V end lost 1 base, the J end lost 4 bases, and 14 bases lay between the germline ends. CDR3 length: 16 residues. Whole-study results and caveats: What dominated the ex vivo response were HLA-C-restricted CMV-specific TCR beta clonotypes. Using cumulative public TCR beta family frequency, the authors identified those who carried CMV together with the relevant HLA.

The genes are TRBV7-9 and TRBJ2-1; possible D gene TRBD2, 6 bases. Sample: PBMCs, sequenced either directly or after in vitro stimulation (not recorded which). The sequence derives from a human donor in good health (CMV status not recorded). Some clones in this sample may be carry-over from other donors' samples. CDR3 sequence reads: CASSLDGGVSYNEQFF. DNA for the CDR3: TGTGCCAGCAGCTTAGATGGAGGGGTCAGTTACAATGAGCAGTTCTTC.